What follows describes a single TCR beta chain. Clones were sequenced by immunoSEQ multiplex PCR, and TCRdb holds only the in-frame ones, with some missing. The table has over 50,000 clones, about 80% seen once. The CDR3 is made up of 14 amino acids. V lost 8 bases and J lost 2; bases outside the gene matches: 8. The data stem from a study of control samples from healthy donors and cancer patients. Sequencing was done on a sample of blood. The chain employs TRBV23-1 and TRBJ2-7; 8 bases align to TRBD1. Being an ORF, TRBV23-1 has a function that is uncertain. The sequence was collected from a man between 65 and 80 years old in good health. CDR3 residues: CASAGNRGAYEQYF. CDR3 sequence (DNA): TGCGCCAGCGCCGGGAACAGGGGGGCCTACGAGCAGTACTTC.